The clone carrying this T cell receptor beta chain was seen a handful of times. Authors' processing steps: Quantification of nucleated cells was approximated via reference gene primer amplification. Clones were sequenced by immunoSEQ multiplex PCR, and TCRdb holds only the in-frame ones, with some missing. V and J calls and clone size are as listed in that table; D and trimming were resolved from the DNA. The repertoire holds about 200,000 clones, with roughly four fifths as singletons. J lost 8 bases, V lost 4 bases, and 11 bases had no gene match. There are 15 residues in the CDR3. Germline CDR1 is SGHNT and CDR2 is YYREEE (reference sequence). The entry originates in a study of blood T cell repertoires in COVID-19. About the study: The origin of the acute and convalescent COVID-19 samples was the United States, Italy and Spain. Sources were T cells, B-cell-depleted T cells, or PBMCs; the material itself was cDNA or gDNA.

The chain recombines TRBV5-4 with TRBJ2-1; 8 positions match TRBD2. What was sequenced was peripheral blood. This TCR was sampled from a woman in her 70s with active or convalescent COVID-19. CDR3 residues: CASSAFGRALYEQFF. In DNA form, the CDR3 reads TGTGCCAGCAGCGCATTCGGGAGGGCCCTCTATGAGCAGTTCTTC.